The rows below give T cell receptor beta chains drawn from one sample of a study of Graves' ophthalmopathy and Graves' hyperthyroidism. TCRdb re-analysed the multiplex PCR reads in MiXCR, keeping a single row per CDR3 protein. The table includes roughly 500,000 distinct CDR3 sequences, approximately 15% detected once. The specimen sequenced was blood. Receptors originate from a woman under 40 with Graves' ophthalmopathy. Each CDR3 is given with its conserved first and last residue. The D gene is left open where the match is weak. The size field is filled for only some rows; it gives once, few, many or a size class.

v_call: TRBV7-9; clone_size: many; j_call: TRBJ2-5; d_call: NA; cdr3_aa: CASSLALTETQYF; cdr3_nt: TGTGCCAGCAGCTTAGCACTAACTGAGACCCAGTACTTC
v_call: TRBV10-3; clone_size: many; j_call: TRBJ2-7; d_call: TRBD2; cdr3_aa: CAILTTSGEQYF; cdr3_nt: TGTGCCATCCTGACTACTAGCGGGGAGCAGTACTTC
v_call: TRBV19; clone_size: few; j_call: TRBJ2-7; d_call: TRBD1; cdr3_aa: CASAGTVHIGSYEQYF; cdr3_nt: TGTGCCAGCGCCGGGACAGTTCATATCGGCTCCTACGAGCAGTACTTC
v_call: TRBV2; clone_size: many; j_call: TRBJ2-5; d_call: NA; cdr3_aa: CASERSQETQYF; cdr3_nt: TGTGCCAGCGAGCGGAGCCAAGAGACCCAGTACTTC
v_call: TRBV29-1; clone_size: many; j_call: TRBJ1-2; d_call: TRBD1; cdr3_aa: CSVEAGRDSPYGYTF; cdr3_nt: TGCAGCGTTGAAGCAGGCCGGGACAGTCCCTATGGCTACACCTTC
v_call: TRBV12-3/TRBV12-4; clone_size: many; j_call: TRBJ1-1; d_call: NA; cdr3_aa: CASSFGLVNTEAFF; cdr3_nt: TGTGCCAGCAGTTTCGGCCTCGTCAACACTGAAGCTTTCTTT
v_call: TRBV9; clone_size: many; j_call: TRBJ2-2; d_call: NA; cdr3_aa: CASSNEATGELFF; cdr3_nt: TGTGCCAGCAGCAACGAGGCTACCGGGGAGCTGTTTTTT
v_call: TRBV2; clone_size: few; j_call: TRBJ1-5; d_call: TRBD1; cdr3_aa: CASSKGSQGAAQPQHF; cdr3_nt: TGTGCCAGCAGTAAAGGCTCACAGGGGGCGGCTCAGCCCCAGCATTTT
v_call: TRBV27; clone_size: many; j_call: TRBJ1-5; d_call: NA; cdr3_aa: CASRPGQRNQPQHF; cdr3_nt: TGTGCCAGCAGACCGGGGCAAAGAAATCAGCCCCAGCATTTT
v_call: TRBV11-3; clone_size: many; j_call: TRBJ1-1; d_call: NA; cdr3_aa: CASSPGGTGGTEAFF; cdr3_nt: TGTGCCAGCAGCCCAGGTGGGACGGGCGGTACTGAAGCTTTCTTT
v_call: TRBV20-1; clone_size: many; j_call: TRBJ1-6; d_call: NA; cdr3_aa: CSASRRPSSPLHF; cdr3_nt: TGCAGTGCTAGCAGGCGACCCAGTTCACCCCTCCACTTT
v_call: TRBV19; clone_size: NA; j_call: TRBJ2-2; d_call: NA; cdr3_aa: CARSIFDSTNTGELFF; cdr3_nt: TGTGCCAGAAGTATTTTCGACAGCACGAACACCGGGGAGCTGTTTTTT
v_call: TRBV19; clone_size: many; j_call: TRBJ1-1; d_call: TRBD1; cdr3_aa: CASRPTGADTEAFF; cdr3_nt: TGTGCCAGTAGACCGACAGGGGCGGACACTGAAGCTTTCTTT
v_call: TRBV20-1; clone_size: once; j_call: TRBJ1-2; d_call: NA; cdr3_aa: CSAHWGRMGSMYGYTF; cdr3_nt: TGCAGTGCTCACTGGGGCAGGATGGGCAGCATGTATGGCTACACCTTC
v_call: TRBV28; clone_size: many; j_call: TRBJ2-7; d_call: NA; cdr3_aa: CASSFAGSNEQYF; cdr3_nt: TGTGCCAGCAGTTTTGCCGGCTCAAACGAGCAGTACTTC
v_call: TRBV27; clone_size: many; j_call: TRBJ1-5; d_call: TRBD1; cdr3_aa: CASSITGVGNQPQHF; cdr3_nt: TGTGCCAGCAGTATTACAGGGGTCGGCAATCAGCCCCAGCATTTT
v_call: TRBV30; clone_size: NA; j_call: TRBJ1-3; d_call: NA; cdr3_aa: CALTDSGNTIYF; cdr3_nt: TGTGCCTTGACAGACTCTGGAAACACCATATATTTT
v_call: TRBV25-1; clone_size: few; j_call: TRBJ1-6; d_call: NA; cdr3_aa: CASSGTAYNSPLHF; cdr3_nt: TGTGCCAGCAGTGGGACAGCCTATAATTCACCCCTCCACTTT
v_call: TRBV27; clone_size: NA; j_call: TRBJ1-1; d_call: NA; cdr3_aa: CASSAAGQAFF; cdr3_nt: TGTGCCAGCAGTGCTGCAGGGCAAGCTTTCTTT
v_call: TRBV9; clone_size: many; j_call: TRBJ2-7; d_call: NA; cdr3_aa: CASSVGLETATYEQYF; cdr3_nt: TGTGCCAGCAGCGTAGGGCTAGAGACAGCCACCTACGAGCAGTACTTC
v_call: TRBV6-1; clone_size: many; j_call: TRBJ2-7; d_call: TRBD2; cdr3_aa: CASSDDGGGVYEQYF; cdr3_nt: TGTGCCAGCAGTGACGACGGCGGGGGGGTCTACGAGCAGTACTTC
v_call: TRBV6-5; clone_size: few; j_call: TRBJ1-2; d_call: NA; cdr3_aa: CASSYSPFYGGRGYTF; cdr3_nt: TGTGCCAGCAGTTACTCGCCCTTCTACGGGGGCAGGGGCTACACCTTC
v_call: TRBV20-1; clone_size: once; j_call: TRBJ2-7; d_call: NA; cdr3_aa: CSARGPRLYEQYF; cdr3_nt: TGCAGTGCTAGAGGGCCCAGGCTCTACGAGCAGTACTTC
v_call: TRBV20-1; clone_size: NA; j_call: TRBJ1-1; d_call: NA; cdr3_aa: CSARVQGLDTEAFF; cdr3_nt: TGCAGTGCTAGAGTCCAGGGGCTGGACACTGAAGCTTTCTTT
v_call: TRBV24-1; clone_size: NA; j_call: TRBJ1-5; d_call: TRBD1; cdr3_aa: CATDYRGLGNQPQHF; cdr3_nt: TGTGCCACAGACTACAGGGGTTTGGGCAATCAGCCCCAGCATTTT